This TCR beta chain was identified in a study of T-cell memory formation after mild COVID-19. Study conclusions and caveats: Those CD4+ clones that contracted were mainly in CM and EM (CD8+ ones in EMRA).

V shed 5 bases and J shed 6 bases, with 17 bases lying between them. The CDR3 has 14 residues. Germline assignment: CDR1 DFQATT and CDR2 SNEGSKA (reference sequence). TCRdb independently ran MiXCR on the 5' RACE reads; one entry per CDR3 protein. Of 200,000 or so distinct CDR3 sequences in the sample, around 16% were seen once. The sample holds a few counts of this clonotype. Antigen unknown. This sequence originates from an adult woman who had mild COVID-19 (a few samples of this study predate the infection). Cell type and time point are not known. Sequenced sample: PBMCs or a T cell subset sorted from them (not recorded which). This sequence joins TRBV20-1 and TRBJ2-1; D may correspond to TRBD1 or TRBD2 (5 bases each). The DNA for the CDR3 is TGCAGTGCTCACCGGGACCCTACAAGCAATGAGCAGTTCTTC. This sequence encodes CSAHRDPTSNEQFF.